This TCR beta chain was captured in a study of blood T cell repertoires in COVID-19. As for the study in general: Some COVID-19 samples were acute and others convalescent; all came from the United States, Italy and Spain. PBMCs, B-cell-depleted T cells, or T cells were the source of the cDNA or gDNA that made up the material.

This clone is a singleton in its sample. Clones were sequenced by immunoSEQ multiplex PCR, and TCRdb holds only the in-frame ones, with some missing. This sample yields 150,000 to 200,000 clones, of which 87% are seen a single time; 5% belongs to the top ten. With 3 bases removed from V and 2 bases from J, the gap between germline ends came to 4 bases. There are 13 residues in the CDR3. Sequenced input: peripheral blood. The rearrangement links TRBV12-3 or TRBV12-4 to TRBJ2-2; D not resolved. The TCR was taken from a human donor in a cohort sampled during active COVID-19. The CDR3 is CASSLANTGELFF. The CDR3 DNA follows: TGTGCCAGCAGTTTGGCCAACACCGGGGAGCTGTTTTTT.